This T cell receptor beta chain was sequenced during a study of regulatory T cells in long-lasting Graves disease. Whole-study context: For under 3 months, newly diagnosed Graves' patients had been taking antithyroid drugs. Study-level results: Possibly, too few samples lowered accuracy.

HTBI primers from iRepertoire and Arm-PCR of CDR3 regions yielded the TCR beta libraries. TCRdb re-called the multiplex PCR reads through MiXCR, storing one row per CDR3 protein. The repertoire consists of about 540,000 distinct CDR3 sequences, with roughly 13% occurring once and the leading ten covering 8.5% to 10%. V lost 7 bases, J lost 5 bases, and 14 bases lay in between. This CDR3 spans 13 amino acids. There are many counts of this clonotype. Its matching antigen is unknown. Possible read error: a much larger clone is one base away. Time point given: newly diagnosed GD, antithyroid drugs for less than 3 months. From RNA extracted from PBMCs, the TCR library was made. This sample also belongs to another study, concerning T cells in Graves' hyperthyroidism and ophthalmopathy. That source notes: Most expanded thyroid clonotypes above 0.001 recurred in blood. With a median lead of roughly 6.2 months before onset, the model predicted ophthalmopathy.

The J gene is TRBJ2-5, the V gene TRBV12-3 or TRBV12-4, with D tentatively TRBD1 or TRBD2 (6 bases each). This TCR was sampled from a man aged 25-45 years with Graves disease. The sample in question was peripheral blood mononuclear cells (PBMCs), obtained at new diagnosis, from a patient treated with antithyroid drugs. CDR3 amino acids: CASTPRGRETQYF. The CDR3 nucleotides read TGTGCCAGCACCCCCCGGGGGCGGGAGACCCAGTACTTC.